This T cell receptor (beta chain) appears in the sequencing data of a study of Graves' ophthalmopathy and Graves' hyperthyroidism. RNA transcripts yielded amplified TCR beta CDR3 regions. The authors performed first-round RT-PCR with HTBI primers and then a second-round multiplex PCR. MiXCR was run by TCRdb on the multiplex PCR reads, yielding one entry per CDR3 protein. This table holds 300,000 to 400,000 distinct CDR3 sequences, roughly a sixth found once. This clonotype was recorded many times. V lost 3 bases and J 1 base, leaving 13 bases between the germline ends. The germline gives CDR1 SGDLS, CDR2 YYNGEE. CDR3 length: 15 amino acids.

The sequence was obtained from an adult man with Graves' ophthalmopathy. Sequencing used peripheral blood. The gene calls are TRBV9 and TRBJ1-2, with a tentative D call TRBD1 (6 bases). The CDR3 protein is CASSATGSFNYGYTF. The CDR3 DNA follows: TGTGCCAGCAGCGCGACAGGTAGTTTTAACTATGGCTACACCTTC.